This TCR beta chain originates from a study of blood T cell repertoires in COVID-19. TCRdb's copy holds only in-frame clones and misses some; the assay was immunoSEQ multiplex PCR. In the table there are under 200,000 clones, roughly 85% of which are singletons. There are a few counts of this clone. The TCR was taken from a woman aged 70-85 years in a cohort exposed to, infected with or recovered from COVID-19 (not recorded which). The specimen sequenced was PBMCs or T cells enriched from blood (not recorded which).

The CDR3 DNA reads TGCGCCAGCAGCCAAAATGGACTAGGGCAGTTCTTC. Translation: CASSQNGLGQFF. The genes are TRBV4-3 and TRBJ2-1, with 7 bases lining up with TRBD2. Germline V gene sequence: CDR1 LGHNA, CDR2 YSLEER. This CDR3 contains 12 residues. Trimming cost V 2 bases and J 12 bases; bases outside gene matches: 4.